The 19 T cell receptor beta chains below all came from one sample that was sequenced in a study of cytomegalovirus exposure and HLA in healthy donors (dated by TCRdb to 2016 to 2017). Library generation was performed with the immunoSEQ multiplex PCR assay. This is the immuneACCESS table as TCRdb keeps it, with only in-frame sequences that have V and J called. A part of the clones is gone; compared with another copy, unresolved V genes explain less than half, and the rest is unexplained. Here the sample has 90,000 to 150,000 clones; approximately 87% occur a single time. The ten largest clonotypes hold about 6% of the sample. Sequenced material: PBMCs. Receptors were obtained from a woman in her late teens or twenties in good health and CMV-seropositive.

V is TRBV10-1 and J is TRBJ2-5; 13 bases are shared with TRBD2. In germline, CDR1 is WNHNN, CDR2 SYGVQD (reference sequence). The junction had 11 bases not matched to a gene; V was cut back by 6 bases and J by 1 base. The CDR3 length is 18 residues. This chain's CDR3 is CASRPQVTSGRAQETQYF. The CDR3 region has the DNA TGCGCCAGCAGACCCCAGGTAACTAGCGGGAGGGCCCAAGAGACCCAGTACTTC.

The J gene is TRBJ1-1, the V gene TRBV5-1, with D tentatively TRBD1 (5 bases). CDR1 and CDR2 from the germline V gene are SGHRS and YFSETQ. The CDR3 spans 14 residues. V was cut by 1 base and J by 2 bases, with 9 bases left in between. The CDR3 nucleotides are TGCGCCAGCAGCTTGCAGGGCACCAACACTGAAGCTTTCTTT. Translation: CASSLQGTNTEAFF.

The CDR3 DNA follows: TGCGCCAGCAGCTTGGCAGGAACAGGCCATAGCACAGATACGCAGTATTTT. Translation gives CASSLAGTGHSTDTQYF. The V call is TRBV5-1, the J call TRBJ2-3, with TRBD1 as a possible D gene (5 bases). V shed 0 bases and J shed 0 bases, with 14 bases lying between them. Germline V gives CDR1 SGHRS, CDR2 YFSETQ. This CDR3 has 17 amino acids.

The chain is built from TRBV7-9 and TRBJ1-2, with D maybe TRBD1 (5 bases). Per germline, CDR1 SEHNR and CDR2 FQNEAQ (reference sequence). This CDR3 has 14 amino acids. The germline V and J ends were trimmed by 5 bases and 2 bases, with 12 bases remaining between them. CDR3 amino acids: CASSEGAANYGYTF. The CDR3, as DNA: TGTGCCAGCAGCGAAGGGGCAGCCAACTATGGCTACACCTTC. Using reference TRBV7-9 and TRBJ1-2 for the parts outside the CDR3, the full variable domain is DTGVSQNPRHKITKRGQNVTFRCDPISEHNRLYWYRQTLGQGPEFLTYFQNEAQLEKSRLLSDRFSAERPKGSFSTLEIQRTEQGDSAMYLCASSEGAANYGYTFGSGTRLTVV.

V usage is TRBV7-9 and J usage is TRBJ1-1, with D hard to call. The CDR3 totals 14 residues. Germline V gene data show CDR1 as SEHNR and CDR2 as FQNEAQ (reference sequence). The V end lost 0 bases, the J end lost 11 bases, and 16 bases lay between the germline ends. This chain's CDR3 is CASSLASGLSDAFF. As DNA, the CDR3 is TGTGCCAGCAGCTTAGCGTCCGGGTTAAGTGATGCTTTCTTT.

The chain carries TRBV5-4 and TRBJ2-5, with D tentatively TRBD2 (6 bases). The germline CDR1 and CDR2 sequences are SGHNT and YYREEE (reference sequence). V dropped 3 bases and J dropped 1 base, with 10 bases sitting between them. The CDR3 has 14 residues. In nucleotides, the CDR3 is TGTGCCAGCAGCTGGGACTCCACCCAAGAGACCCAGTACTTC. Residues: CASSWDSTQETQYF.

This clone has more than one count but fewer than ten. The chain employs TRBV6-5 and TRBJ1-5; D gene unclear. CDR1 MNHEY and CDR2 SVGAGI come from the germline V gene. The ends were cut back, 0 bases at V and 6 bases at J, with 6 bases in the middle. The CDR3 sequence is 13 residues long. The CDR3 protein is CASSYSLSQPQHF. DNA for the CDR3: TGTGCCAGCAGTTACTCTCTCTCTCAGCCCCAGCATTTT.

The chain joins TRBV13 to TRBJ1-2, with 9 nucleotides matching TRBD1. Germline-derived CDR1 and CDR2 are PRHDT and FYEKMQ (reference sequence). The CDR3 runs 15 residues. With V trimmed by 3 bases and J by 4 bases, 6 bases remained unmatched. The CDR3 loop is CASSFPGQGGYGYTF. The CDR3, as DNA: TGTGCCAGCAGCTTTCCGGGACAGGGAGGCTATGGCTACACCTTC.

The chain employs TRBV6-4 and TRBJ1-2; D is perhaps TRBD1 (5 bases). The CDR3 length is 14 residues. Germline lookup yields CDR1 MRHNA and CDR2 SNTAGT. The V end lost 9 bases, the J end lost 4 bases, and 18 bases lay between the germline ends. Here the CDR3 DNA reads TGTGCCAGTGCCCCTGGGGCAGGGATCTATGGCTACACCTTC. Its translation is CASAPGAGIYGYTF.

This clone was counted only a few times. The rearrangement uses TRBV6-5 and TRBJ1-2, with D possibly matching TRBD1 (6 bases). V shed 8 bases and J shed 6 bases, with 16 bases lying between them. Germline CDR1 reads MNHEY; CDR2 reads SVGAGI. The CDR3 has 13 amino acids. In DNA form, the CDR3 reads TGTGCCAGCCGTCGGGACAAGGCGGATGGCTACACCTTC. The encoded protein is CASRRDKADGYTF.

This chain uses TRBV7-9 with TRBJ1-5, with D possibly matching TRBD1 (6 bases). Between the trimmed V and J ends, which lost 5 bases and 6 bases, there was a span of 11 bases. CDR1 SEHNR and CDR2 FQNEAQ come from the germline V gene (reference sequence). The CDR3 spans 13 residues. This CDR3 is CASSISTGQPQHF. CDR3 DNA: TGTGCCAGCAGCATATCGACAGGTCAGCCCCAGCATTTT.

V is TRBV9 and J is TRBJ2-7, with D tentatively TRBD2 (6 bases). The CDR3 is 15 residues long. Per the germline V gene, CDR1 is SGDLS and CDR2 is YYNGEE. V lost 4 bases, J lost 0 bases, and 14 bases lay in between. CDR3 sequence (DNA): TGTGCCAGCAGCCCTTCCCTAGCGTACTCCTACGAGCAGTACTTC. Protein: CASSPSLAYSYEQYF.

The chain has TRBV5-1 and TRBJ1-1; D is perhaps TRBD1 (6 bases). Trimming removed 3 bases from V and 1 base from J, with 19 bases in between. CDR1 is SGHRS, CDR2 YFSETQ, per germline. CDR3 length equals 17 residues. The CDR3 coding sequence is TGCGCCAGCAGCTCGATTAAGGCAGGGGCTGGGAACACTGAAGCTTTCTTT. Its translation: CASSSIKAGAGNTEAFF.

The chain couples TRBV19 to TRBJ2-6; 10 nucleotides agree with TRBD1. This CDR3 is built from 19 residues. Per germline, CDR1 LNHDA and CDR2 SQIVND (reference sequence). The junction had 10 bases not matched to a gene; V was cut back by 5 bases and J by 0 bases. CDR3 region: CASSAYRDRGFSGANVLTF. In nucleotides, the CDR3 is TGTGCCAGTAGTGCATACCGGGACAGGGGTTTCTCTGGGGCCAACGTCCTGACTTTC.

The chain carries TRBV5-6 and TRBJ1-1; D might be TRBD1 (6 bases). Germline loops: CDR1 SGHDT, CDR2 YYEEEE. The V gene lost 1 base and the J gene lost 4 bases, with 11 bases spanning the gap. The CDR3 is made up of 14 amino acids. The DNA of the CDR3 is TGTGCCAGCAGCTTGAGTGGGGGCGGCACTGAAGCTTTCTTT. This gives the protein CASSLSGGGTEAFF. Using reference TRBV5-6 and TRBJ1-1 for the parts outside the CDR3, the full variable domain is DAGVTQSPTHLIKTRGQQVTLRCSPKSGHDTVSWYQQALGQGPQFIFQYYEEEERQRGNFPDRFSGHQFPNYSSELNVNALLLGDSALYLCASSLSGGGTEAFFGQGTRLTVV.

The chain is built from TRBV6-5 and TRBJ1-1, with D maybe TRBD1 (6 bases). This CDR3 is 15 amino acids long. V gave up 6 bases and J gave up 5 bases, with 19 bases separating them. Germline assignment: CDR1 MNHEY and CDR2 SVGAGI. Here the CDR3 reads CASSSPGRGMTEAFF. As DNA, the CDR3 is TGTGCCAGCAGCTCGCCCGGGAGGGGGATGACTGAAGCTTTCTTT.

The chain uses TRBV4-1 and TRBJ2-7; 8 bases align to TRBD2. CDR1 and CDR2 from the germline V gene are MGHRA and YSYEKL. The CDR3 is 14 amino acids. The V and J ends lost 3 bases and 3 bases, in that order; junction bases with no gene match: 4. Here the CDR3 DNA reads TGCGCCAGCAGCCAGACGGGGGGGAGCTACGAGCAGTACTTC. It yields the protein CASSQTGGSYEQYF.

This CDR3 is CASSFGQGRNTIYF. The DNA for the CDR3 is TGTGCCAGTAGTTTTGGACAGGGAAGGAACACCATATATTTT. The rearrangement uses TRBV19 and TRBJ1-3; 8 bases line up with TRBD1. Trimming removed 5 bases from V and 7 bases from J; junction bases left unmatched: 7. The germline V gene has CDR1 LNHDA and CDR2 SQIVND (reference sequence). CDR3 length equals 14 residues.

The rearrangement joins TRBV18 to TRBJ1-3; 8 bases line up with TRBD1. The J segment lost 4 bases and the V segment lost 4 bases, leaving 3 bases of the junction unmatched. The CDR3 has 14 residues. Germline CDR1 reads KGHSH; CDR2 reads LQKENI. This CDR3 is CASSRQGAGNTIYF. For the CDR3, the DNA is TGTGCCAGCTCACGCCAGGGGGCCGGAAACACCATATATTTT.